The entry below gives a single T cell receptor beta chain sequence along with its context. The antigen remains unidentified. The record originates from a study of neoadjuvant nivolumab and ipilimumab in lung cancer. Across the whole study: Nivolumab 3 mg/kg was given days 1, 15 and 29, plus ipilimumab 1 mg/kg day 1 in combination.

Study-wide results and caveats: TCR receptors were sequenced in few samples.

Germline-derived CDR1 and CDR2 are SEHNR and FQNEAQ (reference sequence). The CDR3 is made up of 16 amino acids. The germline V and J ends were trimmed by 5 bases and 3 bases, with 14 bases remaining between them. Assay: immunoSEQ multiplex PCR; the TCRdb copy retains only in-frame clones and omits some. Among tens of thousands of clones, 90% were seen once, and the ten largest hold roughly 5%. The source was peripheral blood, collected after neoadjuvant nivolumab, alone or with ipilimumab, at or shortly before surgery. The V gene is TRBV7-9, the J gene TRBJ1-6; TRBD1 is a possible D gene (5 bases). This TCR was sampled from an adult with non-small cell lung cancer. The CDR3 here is CASSRGRTNYNSPLHF. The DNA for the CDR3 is TGTGCCAGCAGCCGTGGACGGACAAACTATAATTCACCCCTCCACTTT.